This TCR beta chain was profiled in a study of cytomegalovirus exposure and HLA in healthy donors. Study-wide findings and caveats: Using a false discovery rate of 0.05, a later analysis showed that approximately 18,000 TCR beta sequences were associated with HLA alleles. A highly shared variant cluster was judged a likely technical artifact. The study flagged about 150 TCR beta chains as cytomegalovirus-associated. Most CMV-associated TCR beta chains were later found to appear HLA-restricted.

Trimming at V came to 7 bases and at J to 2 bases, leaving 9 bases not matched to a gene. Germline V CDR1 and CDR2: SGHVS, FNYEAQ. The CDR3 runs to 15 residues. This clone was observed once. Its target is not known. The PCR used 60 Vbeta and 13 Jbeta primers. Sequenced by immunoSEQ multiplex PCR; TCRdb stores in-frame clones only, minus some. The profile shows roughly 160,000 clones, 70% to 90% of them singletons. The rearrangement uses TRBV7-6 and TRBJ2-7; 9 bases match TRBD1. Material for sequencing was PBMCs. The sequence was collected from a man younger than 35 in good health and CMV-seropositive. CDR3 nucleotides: TGTGCCAGCACCGAGGAGGGGACAGGGACCTACGAGCAGTACTTC. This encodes CASTEEGTGTYEQYF.